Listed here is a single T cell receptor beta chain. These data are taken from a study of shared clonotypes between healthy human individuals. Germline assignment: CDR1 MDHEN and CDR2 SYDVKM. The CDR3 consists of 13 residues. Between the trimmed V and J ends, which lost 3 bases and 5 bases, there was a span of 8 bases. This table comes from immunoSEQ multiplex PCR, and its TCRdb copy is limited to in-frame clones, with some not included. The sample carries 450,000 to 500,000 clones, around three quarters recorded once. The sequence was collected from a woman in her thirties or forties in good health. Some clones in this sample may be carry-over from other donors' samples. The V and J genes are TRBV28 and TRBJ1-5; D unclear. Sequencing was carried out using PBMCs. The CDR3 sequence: CASSLQTYQPQHF. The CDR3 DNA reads TGTGCCAGCAGTTTGCAGACTTATCAGCCCCAGCATTTT.